These 11 T cell receptor beta chains were all obtained from the same sample, sequenced in a study of chemoradiotherapy in HPV16-positive cancers. Using immunoSEQ multiplex PCR, the repertoire was profiled, and TCRdb retains in-frame clones only, with some absent. The table has 1,500 to 2,000 clones, over 65% seen once. Sequencing was performed on tumor tissue, taken from a patient who underwent chemoradiotherapy. Receptors were obtained from a human donor with HPV-associated anogenital cancer.

This chain connects TRBV7-9 to TRBJ2-1; D is ambiguous. The CDR3 loop spans 12 amino acids. Trimming took off 5 bases at V and 6 bases at J, with 8 bases between the two ends. Germline V lookup: CDR1 SEHNR, CDR2 FQNEAQ (reference sequence). CDR3 protein: CASSPAINEQFF. The CDR3 DNA sequence: TGTGCCAGCAGCCCCGCGATCAATGAGCAGTTCTTC.

The chain links TRBV19 to TRBJ2-3; TRBD1 matches 7 bases. Losses at the gene ends were 6 bases for V and 5 bases for J; bases not matched to a gene: 11. This CDR3 has 15 residues. Germline CDR1 and CDR2: LNHDA and SQIVND (reference sequence). CDR3 DNA sequence: TGTGCCAGTAGCCCCGGGACAGTTCCTGGAGATACGCAGTATTTT. It translates to CASSPGTVPGDTQYF.

The chain uses TRBV2 and TRBJ2-5, with D perhaps TRBD2 (5 bases). Germline CDR1 is SNHLY and CDR2 is FYNNEI. Between the trimmed V and J ends, which lost 5 bases and 4 bases, there was a span of 11 bases. The CDR3 has 13 amino acids. CDR3 DNA sequence: TGTGCCAGCAGTTCACAGAGGGCAGAGACCCAGTACTTC. Translation gives CASSSQRAETQYF.

The genes are TRBV6-1 and TRBJ2-2; D call uncertain. The CDR3 loop spans 12 amino acids. The V end was cut by 2 bases, the J end by 6 bases, with 4 bases between. Germline CDR1 and CDR2: MNHNS and SASEGT. The DNA of the CDR3 is TGTGCCAGCAGTGAACCCCCCGGGGAGCTGTTTTTT. It specifies CASSEPPGELFF.

The rearrangement joins TRBV4-3 to TRBJ1-4, with no clear D. Germline CDR1 and CDR2: LGHNA and YSLEER. The CDR3 is 15 residues long. V lost 4 bases and J lost 3, with 12 bases in between. The CDR3 coding sequence is TGCGCCAGCAGCCCAGTCGGAGATCCTAATGAAAAACTGTTTTTT. Translation: CASSPVGDPNEKLFF.

The chain recombines TRBV30 with TRBJ1-4; unclear D gene. Per the germline V gene, CDR1 is GTSNPN and CDR2 is SVGIG (reference sequence). The CDR3 has 14 residues. The V end was cut by 0 bases, the J end by 6 bases, with 11 bases between. The CDR3 bases are TGTGCCTGGAGTGTGGGTGGAACAGATGAAAAACTGTTTTTT. This sequence encodes CAWSVGGTDEKLFF. The whole variable domain, filled in from reference TRBV30 and TRBJ1-4, reads SQTIHQWPATLVQPVGSPLSLECTVEGTSNPNLYWYRQAAGRGLQLLFYSVGIGQISSEVPQNLSASRPQDRQFILSSKKLLLSDSGFYLCAWSVGGTDEKLFFGSGTQLSVL.

The chain has TRBV5-1 and TRBJ1-1; TRBD1 might be the D (5 bases). V was trimmed by 0 bases and J by 5 bases, leaving 17 bases between them. CDR1 and CDR2 from the germline V gene are SGHRS and YFSETQ. The CDR3 loop spans 16 amino acids. CDR3 protein: CASSLGSSTRETEAFF. In DNA, the CDR3 is TGCGCCAGCAGCTTGGGATCAAGTACCAGGGAAACTGAAGCTTTCTTT.

This chain uses TRBV19 with TRBJ2-5, with 7 bases aligning to TRBD1. From germline, CDR1 is LNHDA and CDR2 SQIVND (reference sequence). V dropped 3 bases and J dropped 4; count of bases not matched to a gene: 8. This CDR3 has 15 residues. Written as DNA, the CDR3 is TGTGCCAGTAGTATCCAACCGACAGGGTCAGAGACCCAGTACTTC. Residues: CASSIQPTGSETQYF.

V and J are TRBV10-3 and TRBJ2-2, with TRBD2 matching over 7 bases. Germline V gene lookup returns CDR1 ENHRY and CDR2 SYGVKD. V shed 0 bases, J shed 3 bases, and the junction held 4 bases outside the gene matches. The CDR3 totals 16 residues. The CDR3 spells CAISESTSSYTGELFF. DNA of the CDR3: TGTGCCATCAGTGAGTCGACTAGCTCGTACACCGGGGAGCTGTTTTTT.

The genes are TRBV27 and TRBJ1-1; perhaps TRBD1 as D (6 bases). The CDR3 totals 15 residues. CDR1 and CDR2 from the germline V gene are MNHEY and SMNVEV (reference sequence). V was pared by 7 bases and J by 4 bases, with 19 bases between. CDR3 protein: CASTTIQGLATEAFF. Here the CDR3 DNA reads TGTGCCAGCACCACAATCCAGGGGCTGGCCACTGAAGCTTTCTTT.

The chain links TRBV4-3 to TRBJ2-7, with 10 bases lining up with TRBD2. The trim removed 3 bases at V and 3 bases at J, leaving 17 bases unmatched. The CDR3 consists of 19 residues. Germline V CDR1 and CDR2: LGHNA, YSLEER. CDR3 region: CASSHRTGSLAGEDYEQYF. The DNA of the CDR3 is TGCGCCAGCAGCCATAGAACCGGATCTCTAGCGGGAGAAGACTACGAGCAGTACTTC.